This T cell receptor beta chain was profiled in a study of T-cell reconstitution after alpha-beta-depleted transplantation in children. Study findings and constraints: In patients about two months after transplant, alpha-beta T cells reportedly arose from several hundred expanded graft clones. The high TCRbeta diversity at day 60 in some patients came from surviving recipient T cells and thymic progenitors. A year had passed since transplant, and T-cell counts and diversity by then came mostly from newly produced T cells.

The germline gives CDR1 WNHNN, CDR2 SYGVQD (reference sequence). V was clipped by 6 bases and J by 2 bases, with 6 bases between them. The CDR3 consists of 12 residues. This sample's TCRbeta library carried unique molecular identifier barcodes. TCRdb processed the PCR reads anew with MiXCR; each CDR3 protein has one entry. The sample consists of tens of thousands of distinct CDR3 sequences, around 40% of them appearing once. Note on this clonotype: The antigen is not known.

The input for sequencing was PBMCs, mostly from graft donor cells, taken 360 days after TCRalphabeta/CD19-depleted stem cell transplant. The receptor's source is a male patient under 18 who had a stem cell transplant for acute lymphoblastic leukemia, so the T cells may come from the graft donor. The chain recombines TRBV10-1 with TRBJ2-3; D is undetermined. The CDR3 loop reads CASRSHTDTQYF. The CDR3 region has the DNA TGCGCCAGCAGGAGCCACACAGATACGCAGTATTTT.